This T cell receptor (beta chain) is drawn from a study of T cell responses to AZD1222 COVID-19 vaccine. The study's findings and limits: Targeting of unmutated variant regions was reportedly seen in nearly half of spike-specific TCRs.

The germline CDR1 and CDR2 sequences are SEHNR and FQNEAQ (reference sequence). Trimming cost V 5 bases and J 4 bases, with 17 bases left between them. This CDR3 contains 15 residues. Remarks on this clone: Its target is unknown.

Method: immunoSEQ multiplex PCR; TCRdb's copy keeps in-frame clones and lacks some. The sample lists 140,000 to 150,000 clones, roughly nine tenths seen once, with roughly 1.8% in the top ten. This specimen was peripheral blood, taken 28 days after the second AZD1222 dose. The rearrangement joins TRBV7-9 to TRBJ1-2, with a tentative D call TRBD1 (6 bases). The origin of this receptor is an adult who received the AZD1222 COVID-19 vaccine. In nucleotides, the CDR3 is TGTGCCAGCAGCCCACGGGTCGACAGGATCTATGGCTACACCTTC. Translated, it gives CASSPRVDRIYGYTF.